The 25 T cell receptor beta chains below were found in one sample sequenced in a study of human T cells and chemical hapten exposure. TCRdb re-derived calls from the RACE reads in MiXCR, one entry per CDR3 protein. This table holds roughly 160,000 distinct CDR3 sequences, about 14% found once. Time point here: patch test 1, 2 weeks after DPC sensitization. Treatment here: therapeutic diphenylcyclopropenone sensitization with weekly scalp DPC. This specimen consisted of whole blood, obtained in connection with sensitization to the hapten diphenylcyclopropenone (DPC). Source of these receptors: a woman between 25 and 40 years old with alopecia areata. Some clones in this sample may be carry-over from other donors' samples.

This clonotype was seen a handful of times. The CDR3 is CASSSQAGGFYNEQFF. The CDR3 region has the DNA TGTGCCAGCAGCTCCCAGGCGGGGGGTTTCTACAATGAGCAGTTCTTC. The chain has TRBV5-4 and TRBJ2-1, with 8 bases aligning to TRBD2. Trimming took 3 bases from V and 3 from J; bases not matched to a gene: 8. Germline-derived CDR1 and CDR2 are SGHNT and YYREEE (reference sequence). CDR3 size: 16 residues.

The chain recombines TRBV7-2 with TRBJ1-4; unclear D gene. This CDR3 contains 14 residues. Per the germline V gene, CDR1 is SGHTA and CDR2 is FQGNSA. The germline V and J ends were trimmed by 3 bases and 6 bases, with 11 bases remaining between them. The CDR3 coding sequence is TGTGCCAGCAGCTTGGGCAGGAGGTATGAAAAACTGTTTTTT. Amino acids: CASSLGRRYEKLFF. The full variable domain, completed using reference TRBV7-2 and TRBJ1-4, is GAGVSQSPSNKVTEKGKDVELRCDPISGHTALYWYRQSLGQGLEFLIYFQGNSAPDKSGLPSDRFSAERTGGSVSTLTIQRTQQEDSAVYLCASSLGRRYEKLFFGSGTQLSVL.

This clonotype was detected only a few times. The chain employs TRBV7-2 and TRBJ2-1; the match to TRBD2 covers 7 bases. The CDR3 consists of 15 residues. The V segment lost 5 bases and the J segment 8 bases; nucleotides outside the gene matches: 12. Germline-derived CDR1 and CDR2 are SGHTA and FQGNSA. The CDR3 here is CASSQSGAMYDEQFF. Here the CDR3 DNA reads TGTGCCAGCAGCCAGAGCGGGGCAATGTACGATGAGCAGTTCTTC.

V usage is TRBV30 and J usage is TRBJ2-7; D may be TRBD1 or TRBD2 (6 bases each). The CDR3 runs to 13 residues. Between the trimmed V and J ends, which lost 6 bases and 4 bases, there was a span of 16 bases. CDR1 is GTSNPN and CDR2 is SVGIG in the germline V gene (reference sequence). CDR3 nucleotide sequence: TGTGCCTGCTCCAAAGGAGGGGGGTACGAGCAGTACTTC. It specifies CACSKGGGYEQYF.

The table lists this clonotype with many counts. The chain couples TRBV7-9 to TRBJ1-1, with 9 nucleotides matching TRBD1. The germline V gene encodes CDR1 SEHNR and CDR2 FQNEAQ (reference sequence). The CDR3 sequence is 15 residues long. Germline trimming cut 8 bases from V and 0 bases from J; bases unmatched to any gene: 7. In DNA, the CDR3 is TGTGCCAGCCTTGGACAGGGGACAATGAACACTGAAGCTTTCTTT. Translation gives CASLGQGTMNTEAFF. Combining the CDR3 with reference TRBV7-9 and TRBJ1-1 gives the whole variable domain DTGVSQNPRHKITKRGQNVTFRCDPISEHNRLYWYRQTLGQGPEFLTYFQNEAQLEKSRLLSDRFSAERPKGSFSTLEIQRTEQGDSAMYLCASLGQGTMNTEAFFGQGTRLTVV.

The table lists this clonotype with a few counts. V usage is TRBV5-4 and J usage is TRBJ2-3; 8 bases fit TRBD2. Germline loops: CDR1 SGHNT, CDR2 YYREEE (reference sequence). Germline trimming cut 0 bases from V and 5 bases from J; bases unmatched to any gene: 8. This CDR3 is 16 amino acids long. This chain's CDR3 is CASSLGTGGPRDTQYF. For the CDR3, the DNA is TGTGCCAGCAGCTTGGGGACGGGAGGGCCAAGAGATACGCAGTATTTT.

This clonotype appeared once. The junction differs from germline at one of its ends, possibly a read error. V is TRBV5-1 and J is TRBJ2-5, with a possible D match to TRBD1 (6 bases). The germline V gene encodes CDR1 SGHRS and CDR2 YFSETQ. The CDR3 extends over 11 amino acids. The CDR3 DNA sequence: TGCGTCAGCAGGGGCCAAGAGACCCAGTACTTC. Translating gives CVSRGQETQYF. Full variable domain (missing parts from reference TRBV5-1 and TRBJ2-5): KAGVTQTPRYLIKTRGQQVTLSCSPISGHRSVSWYQQTPGQGLQFLFEYFSETQRNKGNFPGRFSGRQFSNSRSEMNVSTLELGDSALYLCVSRGQETQYFGPGTRLLVL.

DNA of the CDR3: TGTGCCAGCACCCTTTTAGGGGCCAACGTCCTGACTTTC. It translates to CASTLLGANVLTF. This rearrangement joins TRBV12-3 or TRBV12-4 to TRBJ2-6; D is unresolved. The CDR3 totals 13 residues. Trimming took off 7 bases at V and 4 bases at J, with 8 bases between the two ends.

The chain links TRBV6-6 to TRBJ1-1, with no clear D. Trimming cost V 6 bases and J 0 bases, with 11 bases left between them. The CDR3 consists of 14 residues. Germline V gene lookup returns CDR1 MNHNY and CDR2 SVGAGI (reference sequence). The CDR3 coding sequence is TGTGCCAGCAGCCTGACTGGCATGAACACTGAAGCTTTCTTT. Its translation: CASSLTGMNTEAFF.

Concerning this clonotype itself: Given a much more abundant clone one base away, this may be a read error. The rearrangement joins TRBV5-1 to TRBJ2-7, with 7 bases fitting TRBD2. V was pared by 4 bases and J by 4 bases, with 8 bases of the junction left unmatched. The CDR3 is 14 amino acids. Looked up from germline, CDR1 is SGHRS and CDR2 is YFSETQ. CDR3 nucleotides: TGCGCCAGCAGCAGCGGGGCAGGACCGTACGAGCAGTACTTC. Amino acid sequence: CASSSGAGPYEQYF.

This clonotype has more than one count but fewer than ten. This chain joins TRBV28 and TRBJ2-4; TRBD1 or TRBD2 may be the D gene (6 bases each). V was clipped by 7 bases and J by 0 bases, with 13 bases between them. This CDR3 contains 15 residues. Germline-derived CDR1 and CDR2 are MDHEN and SYDVKM. Written as DNA, the CDR3 is TGTGCCAGCAACACAGGGAGGACAGCCAAAAACATTCAGTACTTC. It is translated as CASNTGRTAKNIQYF.

CDR3 in DNA: TGCGCCAGCAGCCAATCACGGGGGCGAGGGCAGTTCTTC. Amino acid sequence: CASSQSRGRGQFF. The J gene is TRBJ2-1, the V gene TRBV4-3; D may be TRBD1 or TRBD2 (6 bases each). The germline gives CDR1 LGHNA, CDR2 YSLEER. The V end lost 2 bases, the J end lost 12 bases, and 14 bases lay between the germline ends. The CDR3 totals 13 residues.

A few counts support this clonotype. This rearrangement joins TRBV5-4 to TRBJ1-2, with D possibly matching TRBD1 (5 bases). Looked up from germline, CDR1 is SGHNT and CDR2 is YYREEE (reference sequence). V shed 5 bases and J shed 4 bases, with 15 bases lying between them. This CDR3 contains 14 residues. The chain's CDR3 is CASRPGTSGYGYTF. The CDR3 coding sequence is TGTGCCAGCAGGCCCGGGACTTCTGGCTATGGCTACACCTTC.

The table lists this clonotype with many counts. The chain links TRBV5-1 to TRBJ1-4; 11 positions agree with TRBD1. With 2 bases clipped from V and 3 bases from J, the junction kept 6 bases outside the gene matches. CDR3 length equals 17 residues. Germline V gene sequence: CDR1 SGHRS, CDR2 YFSETQ. CDR3 sequence: CASSFGQGALANEKLFF. The CDR3 coding sequence is TGCGCCAGCAGCTTCGGACAGGGGGCGTTGGCTAATGAAAAACTGTTTTTT.

The chain recombines TRBV7-2 with TRBJ1-1; 10 bases are a match to TRBD1. Germline assignment: CDR1 SGHTA and CDR2 FQGNSA. There are 13 residues in the CDR3. V was pared by 8 bases and J by 5 bases, with 5 bases of the junction left unmatched. The DNA of the CDR3 is TGTGCCAGCTCCCGACAGGGGGCAACTGAAGCTTTCTTT. Translated, it gives CASSRQGATEAFF. The complete variable domain, with remaining parts taken from reference TRBV7-2 and TRBJ1-1, reads GAGVSQSPSNKVTEKGKDVELRCDPISGHTALYWYRQSLGQGLEFLIYFQGNSAPDKSGLPSDRFSAERTGGSVSTLTIQRTQQEDSAVYLCASSRQGATEAFFGQGTRLTVV.

The chain uses TRBV6-6 and TRBJ2-7; TRBD1 matches 8 bases. The CDR3 spans 14 residues. Germline V gives CDR1 MNHNY, CDR2 SVGAGI (reference sequence). With 7 bases clipped from V and 3 bases from J, the junction kept 8 bases outside the gene matches. The CDR3 is CASNNQGADYEQYF. CDR3 nucleotide sequence: TGTGCCAGCAACAACCAGGGGGCGGACTACGAGCAGTACTTC.

This clonotype was detected ten times or more. As DNA, the CDR3 is TGTGCCATCAGCCAAGACAGCGGACAAAACAATGAGCAGTTCTTC. It codes for CAISQDSGQNNEQFF. V usage is TRBV10-3 and J usage is TRBJ2-1; D is tentatively TRBD1 or TRBD2 (5 bases each). Germline V gives CDR1 ENHRY, CDR2 SYGVKD. The CDR3 is 15 residues long. Deletions cut 6 bases from V and 5 bases from J, with 17 bases between.

This clonotype has only a few counts. This rearrangement joins TRBV7-8 to TRBJ1-1; 8 nucleotides agree with TRBD1. The CDR3 consists of 18 residues. Germline V lookup: CDR1 SGHVS, CDR2 FQNEAQ. J was trimmed by 1 base and V by 5 bases; bases with no gene match: 15. The CDR3 DNA is TGTGCCAGCAGCCCAGGTCCATTGGGACAGGACCGGAACACTGAAGCTTTCTTT. Its protein product is CASSPGPLGQDRNTEAFF.

The sample holds many counts of this clonotype. V gene TRBV7-2 combines with J gene TRBJ1-1; perhaps TRBD1 as D (6 bases). Trimming shortened V by 0 bases and J by 1 base, and 24 bases separated the two germline ends. The CDR3 loop spans 20 amino acids. Germline V gene sequence: CDR1 SGHTA, CDR2 FQGNSA. In nucleotides, the CDR3 is TGTGCCAGCAGCTTAGCTTTCGGCAGGTCTAGGGGACAAAAGAACACTGAAGCTTTCTTT. Amino acids: CASSLAFGRSRGQKNTEAFF.

This clonotype was recorded at least ten times. The V call is TRBV7-2, the J call TRBJ1-2, with TRBD1 identical over 7 bases. The CDR3 totals 12 residues. Germline V gene data show CDR1 as SGHTA and CDR2 as FQGNSA. Germline trimming cut 1 base from V and 8 bases from J; bases unmatched to any gene: 1. The CDR3 loop is CASSLVGGGYTF. The CDR3 region has the DNA TGTGCCAGCAGCTTAGTAGGGGGCGGCTACACCTTC.

V and J are TRBV7-2 and TRBJ2-1, with 10 bases that match TRBD2. The germline V gene encodes CDR1 SGHTA and CDR2 FQGNSA. V gave up 5 bases and J gave up 5 bases; unmatched junction bases: 6. The CDR3 contains 15 residues. The CDR3 DNA reads TGTGCCAGCAGCCCAGCGGGACTAGCGAACAATGAGCAGTTCTTC. Protein product: CASSPAGLANNEQFF.

This chain connects TRBV6-2 or TRBV6-3 to TRBJ1-1, with D unclear. The CDR3 is made up of 13 amino acids. Germline V gene sequence: CDR1 MNHEY, CDR2 SVGEGT. V was trimmed by 6 bases and J by 1 base, leaving 9 bases between them. For the CDR3, the DNA is TGTGCCAGCAGCTGGAACGAGAACACTGAAGCTTTCTTT. This sequence encodes CASSWNENTEAFF.

This chain connects TRBV2 to TRBJ1-3, with D tentatively TRBD1 (6 bases). V was cut by 6 bases and J by 0 bases, with 12 bases left in between. Germline V gene lookup returns CDR1 SNHLY and CDR2 FYNNEI. CDR3 length equals 15 residues. The CDR3, as DNA: TGTGCCAGCAGCGGGGGGCCCTTCTCTGGAAACACCATATATTTT. This codes for CASSGGPFSGNTIYF.

This clonotype came up a few times. The rearrangement joins TRBV12-5 to TRBJ2-1, with 14 bases lining up with TRBD2. CDR3 length: 18 residues. CDR1 and CDR2 from the germline V gene are LGHNT and FRNRAP. J gave up 1 base and V 5 bases, and 7 bases lay outside the gene matches. This CDR3 reads CASGPGTSGRTSYNEQFF. The CDR3 DNA sequence: TGTGCTAGTGGTCCCGGGACTAGCGGGAGAACGTCCTACAATGAGCAGTTCTTC.

CDR3 DNA sequence: TGTGCCACCCAAGCGGGGTTGAGCACAGATACGCAGTATTTT. It encodes CATQAGLSTDTQYF. The V and J genes are TRBV10-3 and TRBJ2-3, with 7 nucleotides matching TRBD2. V gave up 10 bases and J gave up 0 bases; unmatched junction bases: 7. CDR3 size: 14 residues. CDR1 and CDR2 (germline): ENHRY, SYGVKD.